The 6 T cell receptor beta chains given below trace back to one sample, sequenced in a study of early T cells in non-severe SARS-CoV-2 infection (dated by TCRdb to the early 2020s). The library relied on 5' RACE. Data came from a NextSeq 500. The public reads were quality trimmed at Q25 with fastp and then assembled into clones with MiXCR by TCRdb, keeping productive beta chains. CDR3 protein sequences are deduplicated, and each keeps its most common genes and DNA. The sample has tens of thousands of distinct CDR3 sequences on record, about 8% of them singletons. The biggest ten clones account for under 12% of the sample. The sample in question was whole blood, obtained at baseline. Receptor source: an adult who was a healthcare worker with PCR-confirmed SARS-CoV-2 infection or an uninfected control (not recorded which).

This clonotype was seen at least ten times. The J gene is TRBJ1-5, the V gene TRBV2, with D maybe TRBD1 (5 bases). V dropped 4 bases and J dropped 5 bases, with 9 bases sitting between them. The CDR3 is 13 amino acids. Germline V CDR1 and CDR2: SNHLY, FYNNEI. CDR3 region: CASSGQGHQPQHF. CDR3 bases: TGTGCCAGCAGTGGGCAGGGCCATCAGCCCCAGCATTTT.

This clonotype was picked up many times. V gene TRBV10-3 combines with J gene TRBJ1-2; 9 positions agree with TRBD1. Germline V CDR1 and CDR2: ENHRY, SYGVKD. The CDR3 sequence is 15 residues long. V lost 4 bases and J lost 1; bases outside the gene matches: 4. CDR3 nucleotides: TGTGCCATCAGTGTGGACAGGGGTGATAACTATGGCTACACCTTC. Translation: CAISVDRGDNYGYTF.

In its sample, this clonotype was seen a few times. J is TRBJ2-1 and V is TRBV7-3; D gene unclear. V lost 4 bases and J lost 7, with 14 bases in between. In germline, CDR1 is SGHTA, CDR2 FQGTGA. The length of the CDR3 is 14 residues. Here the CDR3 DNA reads TGTGCCAGCAGCTCCGACTTTCAGGCGAATGAGCAGTTCTTC. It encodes CASSSDFQANEQFF.

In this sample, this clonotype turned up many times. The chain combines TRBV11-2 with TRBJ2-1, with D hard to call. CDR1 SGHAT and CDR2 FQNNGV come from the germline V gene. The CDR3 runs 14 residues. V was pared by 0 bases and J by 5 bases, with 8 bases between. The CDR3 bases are TGTGCCAGCAGCTTAGATCAGGTGAACAATGAGCAGTTCTTC. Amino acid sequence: CASSLDQVNNEQFF.

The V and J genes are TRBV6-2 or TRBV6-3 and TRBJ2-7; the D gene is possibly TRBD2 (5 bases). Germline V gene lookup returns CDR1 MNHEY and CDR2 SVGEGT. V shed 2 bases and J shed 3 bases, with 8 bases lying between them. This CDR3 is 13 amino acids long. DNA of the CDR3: TGTGCCAGCAGTTACGGAGGATTCTACGAGCAGTACTTC. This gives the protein CASSYGGFYEQYF.

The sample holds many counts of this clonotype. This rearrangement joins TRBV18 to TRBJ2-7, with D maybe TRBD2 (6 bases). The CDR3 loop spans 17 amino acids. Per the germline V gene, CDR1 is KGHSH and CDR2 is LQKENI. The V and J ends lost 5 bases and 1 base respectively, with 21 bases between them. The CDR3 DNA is TGTGCCAGCTCAATCTCACCCGGGGGTCTAAGATCCTACGAGCAGTACTTC. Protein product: CASSISPGGLRSYEQYF.